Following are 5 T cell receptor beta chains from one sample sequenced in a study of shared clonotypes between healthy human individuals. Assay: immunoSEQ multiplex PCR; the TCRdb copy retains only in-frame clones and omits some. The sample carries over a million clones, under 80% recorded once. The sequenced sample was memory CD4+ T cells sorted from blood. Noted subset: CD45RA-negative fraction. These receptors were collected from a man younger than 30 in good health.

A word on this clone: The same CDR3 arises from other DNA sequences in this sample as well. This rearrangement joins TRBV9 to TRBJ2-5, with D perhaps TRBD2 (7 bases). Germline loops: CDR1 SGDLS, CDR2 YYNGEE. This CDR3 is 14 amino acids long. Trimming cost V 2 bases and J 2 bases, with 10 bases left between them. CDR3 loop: CASSVGGAQETQYF. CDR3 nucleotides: TGTGCCAGCAGCGTGGGGGGGGCACAAGAGACCCAGTACTTC.

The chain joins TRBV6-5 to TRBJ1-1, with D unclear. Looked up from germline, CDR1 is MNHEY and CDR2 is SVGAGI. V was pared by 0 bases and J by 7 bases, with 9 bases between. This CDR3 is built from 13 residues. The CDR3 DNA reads TGTGCCAGCAGTTACTCAGTGTCAGGTGAAGCTTTCTTT. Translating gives CASSYSVSGEAFF.

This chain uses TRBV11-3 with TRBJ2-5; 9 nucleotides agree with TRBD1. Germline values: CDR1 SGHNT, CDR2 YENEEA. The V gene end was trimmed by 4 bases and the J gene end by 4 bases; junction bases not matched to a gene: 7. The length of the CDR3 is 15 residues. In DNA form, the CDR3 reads TGTGCCAGCAGCTCCGGGACAGGGAAGTCAGAGACCCAGTACTTC. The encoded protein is CASSSGTGKSETQYF.

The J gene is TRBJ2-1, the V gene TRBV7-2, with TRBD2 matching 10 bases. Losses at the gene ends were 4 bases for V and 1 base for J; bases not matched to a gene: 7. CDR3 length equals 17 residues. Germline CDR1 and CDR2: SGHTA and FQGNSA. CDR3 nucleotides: TGTGCCAGCAGCTCTCGGGGTAGCGGGGGGTCCTACAATGAGCAGTTCTTC. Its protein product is CASSSRGSGGSYNEQFF.

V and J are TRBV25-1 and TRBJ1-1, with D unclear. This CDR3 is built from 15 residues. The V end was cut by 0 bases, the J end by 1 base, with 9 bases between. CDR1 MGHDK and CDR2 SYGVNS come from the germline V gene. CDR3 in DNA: TGTGCCAGCAGTGAATATAACAGCGGGAACACTGAAGCTTTCTTT. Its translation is CASSEYNSGNTEAFF.